A selection of T cell receptor beta chains follows, all from one sample in a study of T cell responses to AZD1222 COVID-19 vaccine. TCRdb keeps only in-frame clones here, not all; method: immunoSEQ multiplex PCR. The data show over 55,000 clones, over 80% seen once. Here the sequenced sample was peripheral blood, taken on day 0 of AZD1222 vaccination. The receptor set was obtained from an adult in good health. CDR3s include the opening cysteine and the closing phenylalanine or tryptophan.

TRBJ2-7 | TRBV27 | CASRFKGYPYEQYF
TRBJ2-1 | TRBV4-2 | CASSQEASGVGNEQFF
TRBJ1-2 | TRBV19 | CASRLEEAHYGYTF
TRBJ1-1 | TRBV11-3 | CASSEGQGRQTEAFF
TRBJ1-1 | TRBV28 | CASTTVTEAFF
TRBJ2-3 | TRBV5-1 | CASSPRLAGGIDTQYF
TRBJ1-3 | TRBV19 | CATQRGERNTIYF
TRBJ1-1 | TRBV10-1 | CASSESATGGNTEAFF
TRBJ1-3 | TRBV6-1 | CASSERSAGFSGNTIYF
TRBJ1-3 | TRBV12-3/TRBV12-4 | CASIPQGGHTIYF
TRBJ1-1 | TRBV30 | CAWSRGLLDTEAFF
TRBJ1-1 | TRBV4-3 | CASSQDQGLATEAFF
TRBJ2-5 | TRBV11-3 | CASSPGTFQETQYF
TRBJ2-7 | TRBV13 | CASSTRQVSYEQYF
TRBJ2-2 | TRBV5-1 | CASSLGDPTGELFF
TRBJ2-1 | TRBV27 | CASSLEYSWRDNEQFF
TRBJ2-2 | TRBV5-1 | CASSPGTANGELFF
TRBJ2-1 | TRBV7-2 | CASSPPVQVMVF
TRBJ2-1 | TRBV5-6 | CASSFGPTNEQFF
TRBJ1-3 | TRBV7-9 | CASSLGDSSGNTIYF
TRBJ2-7 | TRBV10-3 | CAISDLDRGGYEQYF
TRBJ2-5 | TRBV5-6 | CASSILSGTGGGRRETQYF
TRBJ1-6 | TRBV27 | CASSTSGSYNSPLHF
TRBJ2-2 | TRBV5-4 | CASSLPTGNTGELFF
TRBJ2-1 | TRBV6-2/TRBV6-3 | CASSYSRLAPEQFF
TRBJ1-1 | TRBV6-6 | CASRPSRAGAFF
TRBJ1-1 | TRBV29-1 | CSVAGQYTEAFF
TRBJ2-1 | TRBV10-3 | CAARSLAGVWEQFF
TRBJ2-7 | TRBV7-6 | CASSSRTSGGVYEQYF
TRBJ1-6 | TRBV13 | CASSPGASSYNSPLHF
TRBJ1-2 | TRBV7-2 | CASSSHPEYGYTF
TRBJ1-2 | TRBV19 | CATEGRDYRGQDGYTF
TRBJ2-7 | TRBV6-5 | CASSSFEGGGIYEQYF
TRBJ1-6 | TRBV6-6 | CASTPVFGSPLHF
TRBJ1-2 | TRBV7-2 | CASSPAGGGINYGYTF
TRBJ1-5 | TRBV5-8 | CASSTYRQGYNQPQHF
TRBJ2-5 | TRBV5-1 | CASSFNSLGETQYF
TRBJ1-5 | TRBV18 | CASSSGFNQPQHF
TRBJ2-7 | TRBV5-6 | CASSLGEGRFYEQYF
TRBJ2-5 | TRBV5-4 | CASSLALAGVETQYF
TRBJ1-5 | TRBV30 | CAWKDGHSNQPQHF
TRBJ1-2 | TRBV19 | CASSIVVSDNYGYTF
TRBJ1-5 | TRBV12-3/TRBV12-4 | CASSLFNQPQHF
TRBJ2-7 | TRBV5-4 | CASSAGTGEYYEQYF
TRBJ1-6 | TRBV7-8 | CASTPGQRGSPLHF
TRBJ1-2 | TRBV28 | CASSLNLYGYTF
TRBJ2-3 | TRBV10-3 | CAISDRTGSGTDTQYF
TRBJ2-2 | TRBV7-2 | CASSLAGTGELFF
TRBJ1-4 | TRBV13 | CASSPRQGFEKLFF
TRBJ1-5 | TRBV6-1 | CASSDRYSNQPQHF
TRBJ1-4 | TRBV29-1 | CSAGTGGNEKLFF
TRBJ1-2 | TRBV4-3 | CASSQAPPGQGNYGYTF
TRBJ1-1 | TRBV5-1 | CASSLGDREITEAFF
TRBJ1-1 | TRBV10-3 | CAISAQTGFTEAFF
TRBJ2-5 | TRBV15 | CATSRETGEGETQYF
TRBJ2-7 | TRBV28 | CASSLTYEQYF